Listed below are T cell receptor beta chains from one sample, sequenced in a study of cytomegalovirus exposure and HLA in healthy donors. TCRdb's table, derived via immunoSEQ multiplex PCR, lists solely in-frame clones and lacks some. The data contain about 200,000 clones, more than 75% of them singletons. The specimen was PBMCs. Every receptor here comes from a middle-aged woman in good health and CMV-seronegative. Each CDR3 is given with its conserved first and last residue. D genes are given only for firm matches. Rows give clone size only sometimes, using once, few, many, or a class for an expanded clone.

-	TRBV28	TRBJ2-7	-	TGTGCCAGCGGAAACAGCGGCTTCTCCTACGAGCAGTACTTC	CASGNSGFSYEQYF
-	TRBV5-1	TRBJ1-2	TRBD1	TGCGCCAGCAGCCCTTGGGAGGGACAGGGTGGTTACACCTTC	CASSPWEGQGGYTF
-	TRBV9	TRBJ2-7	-	TGTGCCAGCAGCGTAGTCCCGGGAAGCTCCTACGAGCAGTACTTC	CASSVVPGSSYEQYF
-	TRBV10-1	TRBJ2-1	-	TGCGCCAGCAGTGAGGAGGGCAGAAACAATGAGCAGTTCTTC	CASSEEGRNNEQFF
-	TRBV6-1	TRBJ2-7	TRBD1	TGTGCCAGCAGTGCCCGGGACAGGGAGCCTTACGAGCAGTACTTC	CASSARDREPYEQYF
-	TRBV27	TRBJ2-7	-	TGTGCCAGCAGTTTACAGTACCTCACCAGCTCCTACGAGCAGTACTTC	CASSLQYLTSSYEQYF
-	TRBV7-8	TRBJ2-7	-	TGTGCCAGCAGCGCTGGACAGTTCTACGAGCAGTACTTC	CASSAGQFYEQYF
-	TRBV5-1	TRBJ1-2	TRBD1	TGCGCCAGCAGCGCGAACAGGGGGAACTATGGCTACACCTTC	CASSANRGNYGYTF
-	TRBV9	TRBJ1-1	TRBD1	TGTGCCAGCAGCGCGAGGGCAGGGGGCGGTGAAGCTTTCTTT	CASSARAGGGEAFF
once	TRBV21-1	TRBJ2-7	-	TGTGCCAGCAGCAAGCGGGACAGTTCCTACGAGCAGTACTTC	CASSKRDSSYEQYF
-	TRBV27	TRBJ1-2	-	TGTGCCAGCAGTTTTCTTACCGGGAGAGCTAACTATGGCTACACCTTC	CASSFLTGRANYGYTF
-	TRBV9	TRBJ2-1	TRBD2	TGTGCCAGCAGCGTAGTCAGCGGGAGCCACAATGAGCAGTTCTTC	CASSVVSGSHNEQFF
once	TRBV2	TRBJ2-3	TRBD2	TGTGCCAGCAGTGGGATTCGAGGGAGGGCATGGGCAGATACGCAGTATTTT	CASSGIRGRAWADTQYF
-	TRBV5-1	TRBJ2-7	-	TGCGCCAGCAGCTTGGTGGGTGGGACACCAGCCAACGAGCAGTACTTC	CASSLVGGTPANEQYF
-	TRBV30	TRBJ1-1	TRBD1	TGTGCCTGGGGGGCGCCCTACTCGGGACAGGGGATAACTGAAGCTTTCTTT	CAWGAPYSGQGITEAFF
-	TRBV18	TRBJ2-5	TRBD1	TGTGCCAGCTCACCCGGGACAGTCGGACAAGAGACCCAGTACTTC	CASSPGTVGQETQYF
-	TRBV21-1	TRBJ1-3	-	TGTGCCAGCAGCAAAGTACCAATCTACCGCACACCACCTTTGGAGTCTGGAAACACCATATATTTT	CASSKVPIYRTPPLESGNTIYF